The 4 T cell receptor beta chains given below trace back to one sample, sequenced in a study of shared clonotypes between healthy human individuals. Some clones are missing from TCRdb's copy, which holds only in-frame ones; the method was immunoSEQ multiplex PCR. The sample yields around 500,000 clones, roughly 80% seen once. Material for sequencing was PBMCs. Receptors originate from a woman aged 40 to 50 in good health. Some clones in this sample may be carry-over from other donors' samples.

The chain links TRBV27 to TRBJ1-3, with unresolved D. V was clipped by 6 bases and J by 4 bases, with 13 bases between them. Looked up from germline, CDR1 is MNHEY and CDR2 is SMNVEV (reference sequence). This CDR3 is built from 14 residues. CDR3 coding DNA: TGTGCCAGCAGGGCAGCGATGGGAGGAAACACCATATATTTT. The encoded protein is CASRAAMGGNTIYF.

CDR3: CSVGTSGSSDTQYF. Written as DNA, the CDR3 is TGCAGCGTGGGGACTAGCGGGAGTTCAGATACGCAGTATTTT. This chain connects TRBV29-1 to TRBJ2-3; 14 bases match TRBD2. The CDR3 is made up of 14 amino acids. The germline V gene encodes CDR1 SQVTM and CDR2 ANQGSEA. J was trimmed by 4 bases and V by 6 bases; bases with no gene match: 3.

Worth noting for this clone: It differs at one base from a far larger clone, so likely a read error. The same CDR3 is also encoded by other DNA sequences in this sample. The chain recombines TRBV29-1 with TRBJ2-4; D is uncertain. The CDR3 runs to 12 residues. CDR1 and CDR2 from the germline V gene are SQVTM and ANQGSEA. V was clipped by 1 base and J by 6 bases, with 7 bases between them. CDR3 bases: TGCAGCGTTGAAGGGGATAGAAACATTCAGTACTTC. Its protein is CSVEGDRNIQYF.

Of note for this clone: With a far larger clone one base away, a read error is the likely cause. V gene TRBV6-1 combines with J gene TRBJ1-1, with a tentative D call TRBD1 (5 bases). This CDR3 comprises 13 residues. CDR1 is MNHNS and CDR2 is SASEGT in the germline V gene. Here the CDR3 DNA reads TGTACCAGCAAAGGGGCAGCTAACACTGAAGCTTTCTTT. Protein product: CTSKGAANTEAFF.